The 13 T cell receptor beta chains reported below all come from one sample, sequenced in a study of T cell clonotyping in hematopoietic cell transplantation. TCRdb's table, derived via immunoSEQ multiplex PCR, lists solely in-frame clones and lacks some. In the table there are more than 11,000 clones, about 98% of which are singletons. The sample here was peripheral blood mononuclear cells, taken 30 days after allogeneic stem cell transplant. Receptors originate from a female patient in her fifties who had an allogeneic stem cell transplant from an unrelated donor, so T cells may come from the graft donor. Some clones in this sample may be carry-over from other donors' samples.

The chain joins TRBV10-3 to TRBJ2-7, with D perhaps TRBD1 or TRBD2 (5 bases each). This CDR3 comprises 15 residues. Per germline, CDR1 ENHRY and CDR2 SYGVKD. The V end lost 2 bases, the J end lost 4 bases, and 15 bases lay between the germline ends. CDR3 protein: CAISEGADSGYEQYF. CDR3 sequence (DNA): TGTGCCATCAGTGAGGGGGCGGACTCCGGGTACGAGCAGTACTTC.

A remark on this clone: The sample has other DNA sequences that encode this CDR3 too. This sequence joins TRBV6-5 and TRBJ2-1; no clear D. CDR1 and CDR2 from the germline V gene are MNHEY and SVGAGI. V dropped 2 bases and J dropped 0 bases, with 8 bases sitting between them. The CDR3 runs 15 residues. The DNA for the CDR3 is TGTGCCAGCAGTTACGATTGGGGCTCCTACAATGAGCAGTTCTTC. Translated: CASSYDWGSYNEQFF.

The rearrangement joins TRBV11-2 to TRBJ1-3; D not certain. In germline, CDR1 is SGHAT, CDR2 FQNNGV. There are 16 residues in the CDR3. V was cut by 5 bases and J by 4 bases, with 18 bases left in between. The CDR3 sequence is CASSTLYRHQGNTIYF. As DNA, the CDR3 is TGTGCCAGCAGCACCTTATACCGACACCAGGGAAACACCATATATTTT.

The chain uses TRBV14 and TRBJ1-2; 8 positions match TRBD1. Germline CDR1 is SGHDN and CDR2 is FVKESK. V was pared by 5 bases and J by 4 bases, with 6 bases of the junction left unmatched. The CDR3 is 14 amino acids. CDR3 nucleotide sequence: TGTGCCAGCAGCTTCGCCGGGACAGGCTATGGCTACACCTTC. This gives the protein CASSFAGTGYGYTF.

This rearrangement joins TRBV4-1 to TRBJ2-7; D is uncertain. Per the germline V gene, CDR1 is MGHRA and CDR2 is YSYEKL. V was clipped by 1 base and J by 3 bases, with 16 bases between them. There are 16 residues in the CDR3. The CDR3 region is CASSQAFTDPSYEQYF. CDR3 bases: TGCGCCAGCAGCCAAGCATTCACCGATCCAAGCTACGAGCAGTACTTC.

This clone came up once. The DNA of the CDR3 is TGCGCCAGCAGTGTTGCGGGGGGCTCGGGAGAGACCCAGTACTTC. As protein: CASSVAGGSGETQYF. This rearrangement joins TRBV10-1 to TRBJ2-5; TRBD2 agrees at 8 bases. This CDR3 comprises 15 residues. J was trimmed by 4 bases and V by 4 bases; bases with no gene match: 8. CDR1 is WNHNN, CDR2 SYGVQD, per germline (reference sequence).

V usage is TRBV27 and J usage is TRBJ1-1, with TRBD1 identical over 10 bases. There are 16 residues in the CDR3. Germline V lookup: CDR1 MNHEY, CDR2 SMNVEV (reference sequence). J gave up 1 base and V 6 bases, and 8 bases lay outside the gene matches. CDR3 nucleotide sequence: TGTGCCAGCAGGACCGACAGGGGGCATGGGAACACTGAAGCTTTCTTT. It encodes CASRTDRGHGNTEAFF.

The chain employs TRBV27 and TRBJ1-3; TRBD1 is a possible D gene (5 bases). The CDR3 contains 15 residues. Germline assignment: CDR1 MNHEY and CDR2 SMNVEV (reference sequence). Trimming removed 0 bases from V and 2 bases from J, with 8 bases in between. The CDR3 spells CASSLSRGAGNTIYF. DNA of the CDR3: TGTGCCAGCAGTTTATCACGGGGGGCTGGAAACACCATATATTTT.

This clone was observed once. This rearrangement joins TRBV30 to TRBJ2-5; 8 nucleotides align to TRBD2. The germline gives CDR1 GTSNPN, CDR2 SVGIG (reference sequence). With 8 bases clipped from V and 4 bases from J, the junction kept 6 bases outside the gene matches. The CDR3 consists of 12 residues. The CDR3 nucleotides are TGTGCCATCCTCCGGGGGGGAGAGACCCAGTACTTC. This gives the protein CAILRGGETQYF.

The chain has TRBV30 and TRBJ1-1; no firm D call. Germline assignment: CDR1 GTSNPN and CDR2 SVGIG (reference sequence). Trimming took 7 bases from V and 1 from J, leaving 16 bases between them. This CDR3 is 14 amino acids long. Here the CDR3 reads CAYLRAWGNTEAFF. The CDR3, as DNA: TGTGCCTACCTCCGGGCCTGGGGGAACACTGAAGCTTTCTTT.

The chain couples TRBV30 to TRBJ2-7, with D perhaps TRBD1 (6 bases). V dropped 1 base and J dropped 3 bases, with 16 bases sitting between them. In germline, CDR1 is GTSNPN, CDR2 SVGIG (reference sequence). The CDR3 contains 15 residues. The CDR3 DNA is TGTGCCTGGAGTGAAGGACAGCCTAGCAGCTACGAGCAGTACTTC. Encoded protein: CAWSEGQPSSYEQYF.

The rearrangement joins TRBV18 to TRBJ2-1; TRBD2 might be the D (5 bases). Trimming pared 3 bases from V and 8 bases from J, leaving 8 bases between. Germline V CDR1 and CDR2: KGHSH, LQKENI. The CDR3 consists of 12 residues. CDR3 sequence reads: CASSPDGDEQFF. Here the CDR3 DNA reads TGTGCCAGCTCACCCGACGGGGATGAGCAGTTCTTC.

The chain has TRBV11-2 and TRBJ2-4; 9 positions agree with TRBD1. The germline V gene encodes CDR1 SGHAT and CDR2 FQNNGV. V lost 5 bases and J lost 6; bases outside the gene matches: 14. The CDR3 covers 17 residues. In nucleotides, the CDR3 is TGTGCCAGCAGCCGGAGACAATACAGGGGGCAAGGAAACATTCAGTACTTC. Protein: CASSRRQYRGQGNIQYF.